The present T cell receptor beta chain was sequenced within a study of CD8 T cells in ankylosing spondylitis. This clonotype was counted many times. Each CDR3 protein is one row after TCRdb ran MiXCR on the 5' RACE reads. The table includes approximately 42,000 distinct CDR3 sequences, 4% detected once. The germline CDR1 and CDR2 sequences are SGDLS and YYNGEE. This CDR3 contains 16 residues. The ends were cut back, 4 bases at V and 1 base at J, with 16 bases in the middle. V and J are TRBV9 and TRBJ2-3; TRBD2 is a possible D gene (6 bases). Sample: blood, either unsorted or a sorted T cell fraction (not recorded which). The TCR originated in a female donor with ankylosing spondylitis or in good health (not recorded which). CDR3 protein: CASSPHGRGGTDTQYF. CDR3 sequence (DNA): TGTGCCAGCAGCCCCCACGGGCGGGGAGGCACAGATACGCAGTATTTT.